This TCR beta chain emerged from a study of T cell responses to AZD1222 COVID-19 vaccine. Study conclusions and caveats: Dominant at 160-218 and 743-854, vaccine-associated CD4 TCRs also spanned spike.

On this clone itself: The antigen is not known.

Between the trimmed V and J ends, which lost 6 bases and 1 base, there was a span of 14 bases. CDR1 is KGHDR and CDR2 is SFDVKD in the germline V gene. The CDR3 extends over 15 amino acids. Only in-frame clones appear in the TCRdb table, and some are missing; sequencing was by immunoSEQ multiplex PCR. Among about 160,000 clones listed, roughly nine tenths were seen once. This receptor was obtained from an adult in good health. Material: peripheral blood, obtained on day 0 of AZD1222 vaccination. The chain couples TRBV24-1 to TRBJ2-5; D is perhaps TRBD1 (6 bases). The CDR3 region is CATSRAGQLQETQYF. CDR3 coding DNA: TGTGCCACCAGTAGGGCCGGACAGCTCCAAGAGACCCAGTACTTC.